This entry lists 29 T cell receptor beta chains sequenced from one sample in a study of CD8 T cells in Susac syndrome. The RNA input was about 0.5 to 1 ug, and it was reverse transcribed with random hexamers. Each CDR3 protein is one row after TCRdb ran MiXCR on the immunoSEQ multiplex PCR reads. The table has some 100,000 distinct CDR3 sequences, more than 85% seen once. The sequenced material came from CD4+ T cells from PBMCs. Receptor source: a human donor with multiple sclerosis.

This rearrangement joins TRBV6-2 or TRBV6-3 to TRBJ2-7, with D tentatively TRBD1 (5 bases). The germline CDR1 and CDR2 sequences are MNHEY and SVGEGT. Trimming removed 5 bases at V and 3 bases at J, with 11 bases between. The CDR3 totals 13 residues. The CDR3 protein is CASSDGHLYEQYF. The CDR3 nucleotides read TGTGCCAGCAGTGATGGACATCTCTACGAGCAGTACTTC.

This chain links TRBV20-1 with TRBJ2-1; D is possibly TRBD2 (6 bases). The V and J ends lost 2 bases and 15 bases respectively, with 14 bases between them. The CDR3 contains 11 residues. The V gene's germline CDR1 is DFQATT and CDR2 SNEGSKA (reference sequence). CDR3: CSARTSTGGFF. CDR3 bases: TGCAGTGCTAGAACCTCGACCGGGGGGTTCTTC.

The V gene is TRBV6-5, the J gene TRBJ1-5; D remains unclear. V dropped 0 bases and J dropped 9 bases, with 9 bases sitting between them. CDR1 and CDR2 (germline): MNHEY, SVGAGI. The CDR3 contains 13 residues. The CDR3 protein is CASSYSSGRPQHF. The CDR3, as DNA: TGTGCCAGCAGTTACTCGAGTGGTCGGCCCCAGCATTTT.

The rearrangement joins TRBV5-1 to TRBJ2-5, with TRBD2 identical over 14 bases. The length of the CDR3 is 15 residues. V shed 3 bases and J 9 bases; nucleotides not matched to a gene: 7. The germline gives CDR1 SGHRS, CDR2 YFSETQ. CDR3 nucleotide sequence: TGCGCCAGCAGCTGGGGGACTAGCGGGGGCCGTCCCCAGTACTTC. This codes for CASSWGTSGGRPQYF.

The chain carries TRBV12-3 or TRBV12-4 and TRBJ2-5; tentative D call: TRBD1 (6 bases). V lost 10 bases and J lost 1, with 13 bases in between. This CDR3 has 13 amino acids. CDR3 in amino acids: CATTRDTQETQYF. DNA for the CDR3: TGTGCCACCACTAGGGACACCCAAGAGACCCAGTACTTC.

V usage is TRBV7-2 and J usage is TRBJ2-2, with 7 bases aligning to TRBD2. CDR3 length: 14 amino acids. The trim removed 5 bases at V and 4 bases at J, leaving 4 bases unmatched. Germline-derived CDR1 and CDR2 are SGHTA and FQGNSA. DNA for the CDR3: TGTGCCAGCAGCCGACTAGCCCGCACCGGGGAGCTGTTTTTT. It specifies CASSRLARTGELFF.

This sequence joins TRBV9 and TRBJ2-5; D call uncertain. Germline V lookup: CDR1 SGDLS, CDR2 YYNGEE. Trimming took 3 bases from V and 5 from J, leaving 8 bases between them. The CDR3 contains 12 residues. The CDR3 sequence: CASSGLRETQYF. The CDR3 DNA reads TGTGCCAGCAGCGGGCTGCGGGAGACCCAGTACTTC.

This clonotype was seen just once. The V and J genes are TRBV7-2 and TRBJ2-6; D remains ambiguous. Germline CDR1 SGHTA, CDR2 FQGNSA. There are 15 residues in the CDR3. Trimming cost V 5 bases and J 4 bases, with 12 bases left between them. CDR3 protein: CASSRYSSGANVLTF. The CDR3, as DNA: TGTGCCAGCAGCCGATACTCAAGCGGGGCCAACGTCCTGACTTTC.

The V gene is TRBV6-4, the J gene TRBJ2-5, with 8 nucleotides matching TRBD1. Germline-derived CDR1 and CDR2 are MRHNA and SNTAGT. Trimming removed 0 bases from V and 5 bases from J; junction bases left unmatched: 2. CDR3 length equals 14 residues. The CDR3 spells CASSDSYRGETQYF. The CDR3 DNA follows: TGTGCCAGCAGTGACTCATACAGGGGGGAGACCCAGTACTTC.

This rearrangement joins TRBV5-1 to TRBJ1-1, with TRBD1 identical over 8 bases. The CDR3 covers 16 residues. V gave up 5 bases and J gave up 0 bases; unmatched junction bases: 9. The V gene's germline CDR1 is SGHRS and CDR2 YFSETQ. The CDR3 loop is CASRANTQGVNTEAFF. The CDR3 coding sequence is TGCGCCAGCAGGGCTAATACACAGGGGGTGAACACTGAAGCTTTCTTT.

The gene calls are TRBV5-4 and TRBJ1-6; possibly TRBD1 for D (5 bases). In germline, CDR1 is SGHNT, CDR2 YYREEE (reference sequence). This CDR3 has 16 residues. The V gene lost 0 bases and the J gene lost 7 bases, with 14 bases spanning the gap. This CDR3 is CASSLDPPRGNSPLHF. Here the CDR3 DNA reads TGTGCCAGCAGCTTGGACCCTCCGAGGGGAAATTCACCCCTCCACTTT.

V usage is TRBV3-1 and J usage is TRBJ2-5; D ambiguous. The CDR3 covers 13 residues. V dropped 6 bases and J dropped 7 bases, with 15 bases sitting between them. Germline V lookup: CDR1 LGHDT, CDR2 YNNKEL (reference sequence). The CDR3 DNA follows: TGTGCCAGCAGGGCTGACGGGTATTGGACCCAGTACTTC. Its protein is CASRADGYWTQYF.

The chain has TRBV5-1 and TRBJ1-1, with D unresolved. The ends were cut back, 1 base at V and 0 bases at J, with 7 bases in the middle. This CDR3 comprises 14 residues. CDR1 SGHRS and CDR2 YFSETQ come from the germline V gene. The CDR3 protein is CASSLLGMNTEAFF. The CDR3 DNA sequence: TGCGCCAGCAGCTTGCTGGGAATGAACACTGAAGCTTTCTTT. Variable domain in full (rest from reference TRBV5-1 and TRBJ1-1): KAGVTQTPRYLIKTRGQQVTLSCSPISGHRSVSWYQQTPGQGLQFLFEYFSETQRNKGNFPGRFSGRQFSNSRSEMNVSTLELGDSALYLCASSLLGMNTEAFFGQGTRLTVV.

The chain employs TRBV5-1 and TRBJ2-6; D is perhaps TRBD2 (6 bases). The germline V and J ends were trimmed by 1 base and 0 bases, with 11 bases remaining between them. The CDR3 is 17 amino acids. The V gene's germline CDR1 is SGHRS and CDR2 YFSETQ. CDR3 amino acids: CASSLNRGISGANVLTF. The CDR3 bases are TGCGCCAGCAGCTTGAATCGCGGGATCTCTGGGGCCAACGTCCTGACTTTC.

The chain employs TRBV7-2 and TRBJ2-1; maybe TRBD2 (6 bases). The CDR3 runs to 15 residues. Trimming shortened V by 5 bases and J by 9 bases, and 20 bases separated the two germline ends. Germline values: CDR1 SGHTA, CDR2 FQGNSA. CDR3 DNA: TGTGCCAGCAGCCTTGTGAGCGAATCGGGAGTTGAGCAGTTCTTC. Its protein product is CASSLVSESGVEQFF.

This chain links TRBV24-1 with TRBJ2-1; tentative D call: TRBD2 (7 bases). Germline V lookup: CDR1 KGHDR, CDR2 SFDVKD. The V gene lost 6 bases and the J gene lost 6 bases, with 14 bases spanning the gap. The length of the CDR3 is 14 residues. CDR3 loop: CATSPRGAINEQFF. CDR3 DNA: TGTGCCACCAGTCCACGGGGGGCGATCAATGAGCAGTTCTTC.

This clonotype was observed once. This rearrangement joins TRBV6-2 or TRBV6-3 to TRBJ2-7, with 9 nucleotides matching TRBD2. Trimming cost V 0 bases and J 7 bases; bases outside gene matches: 4. Germline CDR1 reads MNHEY; CDR2 reads SVGEGT. The CDR3 sequence is 14 residues long. The CDR3 loop reads CASSYSGLAREQYF. In nucleotides, the CDR3 is TGTGCCAGCAGTTACTCCGGACTAGCGCGAGAGCAGTACTTC.

The chain links TRBV6-1 to TRBJ1-4, with 7 bases aligning to TRBD1. The J segment lost 5 bases and the V segment lost 6 bases, leaving 12 bases of the junction unmatched. From germline, CDR1 is MNHNS and CDR2 SASEGT. CDR3 length: 16 amino acids. CDR3 DNA: TGTGCCAGCAGACGGACTACCGACAGGGAGAATGAAAAACTGTTTTTT. Encoded protein: CASRRTTDRENEKLFF.

As DNA, the CDR3 is TGTGCCAGCAGTTTCAACCTAACAGGGGGAAAACTGTTTTTT. Its protein is CASSFNLTGGKLFF. The chain combines TRBV7-9 with TRBJ1-4; TRBD1 matches at 8 bases. The CDR3 sequence is 14 residues long. V lost 6 bases to trimming and J lost 10 bases; unmatched junction nucleotides: 10. Germline assignment: CDR1 SEHNR and CDR2 FQNEAQ (reference sequence).

The V gene is TRBV30, the J gene TRBJ2-1; 7 bases fit TRBD2. The CDR3 runs 14 residues. From germline, CDR1 is GTSNPN and CDR2 SVGIG (reference sequence). Trimming took 2 bases from V and 3 from J; bases not matched to a gene: 4. The CDR3 bases are TGTGCCTGGAGTAAACGGGGGGACTACAATGAGCAGTTCTTC. This encodes CAWSKRGDYNEQFF.

The chain combines TRBV5-1 with TRBJ2-7; TRBD2 agrees at 11 bases. The V gene end was trimmed by 2 bases and the J gene end by 0 bases; junction bases not matched to a gene: 4. CDR3 size: 16 residues. CDR1 is SGHRS, CDR2 YFSETQ, per germline. The CDR3 spells CASSFSLAGGSYEQYF. The CDR3 nucleotides are TGCGCCAGCAGCTTTTCCCTAGCGGGGGGCTCCTACGAGCAGTACTTC.

For the CDR3, the DNA is TGTGCCAGCGGGCGTTCGGGGACGGGGATCACCGGGGAGCTGTTTTTT. Protein sequence: CASGRSGTGITGELFF. The chain has TRBV5-4 and TRBJ2-2, with D perhaps TRBD1 or TRBD2 (5 bases each). This CDR3 has 16 amino acids. Germline CDR1 and CDR2: SGHNT and YYREEE (reference sequence). V dropped 7 bases and J dropped 4 bases, with 20 bases sitting between them.

The rearrangement links TRBV19 to TRBJ2-2, with TRBD2 matching 8 bases. CDR1 is LNHDA, CDR2 SQIVND, per germline (reference sequence). The CDR3 covers 17 residues. The trim removed 5 bases at V and 0 bases at J, leaving 8 bases unmatched. CDR3 in amino acids: CASSFPAGGTNTGELFF. Written as DNA, the CDR3 is TGTGCCAGTAGTTTCCCGGCGGGGGGTACGAACACCGGGGAGCTGTTTTTT.

This clonotype appeared once. The chain employs TRBV7-2 and TRBJ1-4; the D is unclear. The CDR3 extends over 16 amino acids. V gave up 5 bases and J gave up 0 bases, with 13 bases separating them. Germline V gene data show CDR1 as SGHTA and CDR2 as FQGNSA. In DNA form, the CDR3 reads TGTGCCAGCAGCCTACACGGGAGGGCAACTAATGAAAAACTGTTTTTT. It is translated as CASSLHGRATNEKLFF.

The genes are TRBV3-1 and TRBJ1-2, with unresolved D. Per germline, CDR1 LGHDT and CDR2 YNNKEL (reference sequence). V was clipped by 4 bases and J by 2 bases, with 17 bases between them. The CDR3 sequence is 16 residues long. CDR3 residues: CASSRGVGGLNYGYTF. The CDR3 nucleotides are TGTGCCAGCAGCCGCGGGGTCGGCGGACTAAACTATGGCTACACCTTC.

The V and J genes are TRBV5-1 and TRBJ2-7; D tentatively fits TRBD1 or TRBD2 (5 bases each). V lost 0 bases to trimming and J lost 2 bases, with 12 bases between them. The CDR3 spans 15 residues. CDR1 and CDR2 (germline): SGHRS, YFSETQ. The CDR3 DNA reads as TGCGCCAGCAGCTTGGCCGGGGCGAAGGCCTACGAGCAGTACTTC. The encoded protein is CASSLAGAKAYEQYF.

The J gene is TRBJ2-7, the V gene TRBV2, with 7 nucleotides matching TRBD1. This CDR3 is built from 15 residues. Losses at the gene ends were 6 bases for V and 2 bases for J; bases not matched to a gene: 10. Germline loops: CDR1 SNHLY, CDR2 FYNNEI. The CDR3 DNA reads TGTGCCAGCAGCGACAGGGAAGTTATCGCCTACGAGCAGTACTTC. Protein sequence: CASSDREVIAYEQYF.

This chain joins TRBV30 and TRBJ1-5; D uncertain. CDR1 is GTSNPN and CDR2 is SVGIG in the germline V gene (reference sequence). CDR3 length: 14 amino acids. The V gene lost 4 bases and the J gene lost 2 bases, with 12 bases spanning the gap. As DNA, the CDR3 is TGTGCCTGGAAGGAACTCGGGGGCAATCAGCCCCAGCATTTT. Amino acid sequence: CAWKELGGNQPQHF.

CDR3 nucleotides: TGCGCCAGCAGCTTGGCACGCCGCATGAACACTGAAGCTTTCTTT. Protein product: CASSLARRMNTEAFF. The rearrangement joins TRBV5-1 to TRBJ1-1, with D uncertain. The CDR3 extends over 15 amino acids. Trimming cost V 0 bases and J 0 bases, with 9 bases left between them. Germline-derived CDR1 and CDR2 are SGHRS and YFSETQ.